These 27 T cell receptor beta chains originate from one sample sequenced in a study of blood T cell repertoires in COVID-19. Sequenced by immunoSEQ multiplex PCR; TCRdb stores in-frame clones only, minus some. Of roughly 310,000 clones in the sample, 89% were seen once. The sample was PBMCs or T cells enriched from blood (not recorded which). The receptors shown here come from a woman aged 40-49 years who had recovered from COVID-19.

This sequence joins TRBV10-3 and TRBJ1-5; 9 nucleotides agree with TRBD1. With V trimmed by 3 bases and J by 6 bases, 6 bases remained unmatched. The germline V gene has CDR1 ENHRY and CDR2 SYGVKD. This CDR3 is built from 15 residues. This CDR3 reads CAISDPDRGGQPQHF. The CDR3 coding sequence is TGTGCCATCAGTGACCCGGACAGGGGAGGTCAGCCCCAGCATTTT.

J is TRBJ2-5 and V is TRBV7-3; 7 positions match TRBD1. This CDR3 contains 13 residues. The J segment lost 4 bases and the V segment lost 5 bases, leaving 4 bases of the junction unmatched. Germline V gene sequence: CDR1 SGHTA, CDR2 FQGTGA. CDR3: CASSDRQGETQYF. The CDR3 DNA reads as TGTGCCAGCAGCGATCGACAGGGAGAGACCCAGTACTTC.

The chain joins TRBV6-5 to TRBJ2-3, with TRBD1 matching over 7 bases. V shed 5 bases and J 3 bases; nucleotides not matched to a gene: 8. Germline loops: CDR1 MNHEY, CDR2 SVGAGI. CDR3 length equals 15 residues. The chain's CDR3 is CASSPQGFGTDTQYF. CDR3 nucleotide sequence: TGTGCCAGCAGTCCACAGGGGTTCGGGACAGATACGCAGTATTTT.

This chain uses TRBV30 with TRBJ2-5, with 14 bases lining up with TRBD2. The germline V gene encodes CDR1 GTSNPN and CDR2 SVGIG (reference sequence). The CDR3 runs 14 residues. V dropped 3 bases and J dropped 4; count of bases not matched to a gene: 1. CDR3 sequence: CAWSGTSGGETQYF. The DNA of the CDR3 is TGTGCCTGGAGCGGGACTAGCGGGGGAGAGACCCAGTACTTC.

This sequence joins TRBV11-3 and TRBJ1-6; tentatively, D is TRBD1 (6 bases). With 4 bases removed from V and 4 bases from J, the gap between germline ends came to 14 bases. Germline lookup yields CDR1 SGHNT and CDR2 YENEEA. The CDR3 extends over 16 amino acids. The DNA for the CDR3 is TGTGCCAGCAGCTACACGGGGCAGGGGTATAATTCACCCCTCCACTTT. Its protein product is CASSYTGQGYNSPLHF.

J is TRBJ1-3 and V is TRBV21-1; the table's D call, TRBD1, was not checked against the DNA. TRBV21-1 is a pseudogene segment. This CDR3 region has 14 residues. CDR3 in DNA: TGTGCCAGCAGCAAATTCCCCAGGAAGGACACCATATATTTT. The encoded protein is CASSKFPRKDTIYF.

DNA of the CDR3: TGTGCCAGCAGCTCTCCGGGCGGGGAGACCCAGTACTTC. Amino acid sequence: CASSSPGGETQYF. The V call is TRBV7-2, the J call TRBJ2-5, with TRBD2 as a possible D gene (5 bases). CDR1 is SGHTA, CDR2 FQGNSA, per germline. V lost 4 bases to trimming and J lost 5 bases, with 11 bases between them. This CDR3 has 13 amino acids.

The rearrangement links TRBV4-3 to TRBJ1-2, with D possibly being TRBD1 (6 bases). Trimming left V 1 base short and J 4 bases short, with 13 bases between. Germline V gene data show CDR1 as LGHNA and CDR2 as YSLEER. CDR3 length equals 15 residues. In nucleotides, the CDR3 is TGCGCCAGCAGCCAAGCAGGGGTTGGTGGCTATGGCTACACCTTC. It encodes CASSQAGVGGYGYTF.

V usage is TRBV4-2 and J usage is TRBJ2-7, with D unclear. The CDR3 is made up of 13 amino acids. V lost 1 base to trimming and J lost 7 bases, with 11 bases between them. Germline values: CDR1 LGHNA, CDR2 YNFKEQ. Here the CDR3 DNA reads TGTGCCAGCAGCCAAGCCCTCATGCGGGAGCAGTACTTC. Its translation: CASSQALMREQYF.

This chain joins TRBV7-9 and TRBJ2-7; 9 bases map to TRBD1. CDR3 length: 14 residues. Germline CDR1 reads SEHNR; CDR2 reads FQNEAQ (reference sequence). Trimming cost V 1 base and J 9 bases; bases outside gene matches: 7. CDR3 sequence reads: CASSLVSTGGRQYF. DNA for the CDR3: TGTGCCAGCAGCTTAGTGTCGACAGGGGGTCGGCAGTACTTC. Variable domain in full (rest from reference TRBV7-9 and TRBJ2-7): DTGVSQNPRHKITKRGQNVTFRCDPISEHNRLYWYRQTLGQGPEFLTYFQNEAQLEKSRLLSDRFSAERPKGSFSTLEIQRTEQGDSAMYLCASSLVSTGGRQYFGPGTRLTVT.

This sequence joins TRBV27 and TRBJ2-7; weak D call: TRBD2 (5 bases). This CDR3 is built from 17 residues. The V end lost 6 bases, the J end lost 3 bases, and 24 bases lay between the germline ends. CDR1 and CDR2 from the germline V gene are MNHEY and SMNVEV (reference sequence). CDR3 coding DNA: TGTGCCAGCAGGAGCCCGGTCAGGACTCGGTGGGACTACGAGCAGTACTTC. It yields the protein CASRSPVRTRWDYEQYF.

This chain links TRBV6-4 with TRBJ2-1; D unclear. CDR1 and CDR2 from the germline V gene are MRHNA and SNTAGT. The CDR3 length is 11 residues. Trimming cost V 10 bases and J 7 bases, with 11 bases left between them. Written as DNA, the CDR3 is TGTGCCACCCCCATTGTGAATGAGCAGTTCTTC. The encoded protein is CATPIVNEQFF.

V gene TRBV7-8 combines with J gene TRBJ2-5; TRBD2 is a possible D gene (5 bases). The V end was cut by 6 bases, the J end by 1 base, with 9 bases between. Germline values: CDR1 SGHVS, CDR2 FQNEAQ. The CDR3 spans 13 residues. This CDR3 is CASSQAAQETQYF. In DNA, the CDR3 is TGTGCCAGCAGTCAAGCGGCCCAAGAGACCCAGTACTTC.

The chain carries TRBV7-9 and TRBJ2-3; D possibly corresponds to TRBD2 (5 bases). The germline gives CDR1 SEHNR, CDR2 FQNEAQ (reference sequence). The ends were cut back, 5 bases at V and 0 bases at J, with 18 bases in the middle. The CDR3 covers 17 residues. The CDR3 DNA is TGTGCCAGCAGCCCCCGGACTCGGAGCCTTAGCACAGATACGCAGTATTTT. Translation: CASSPRTRSLSTDTQYF.

This chain connects TRBV3-1 (or the pseudogene TRBV3-2) to TRBJ2-7, with 8 bases matching TRBD1. After removal of 1 base from V and 3 bases from J, the junction contained 5 bases not matched to a gene. CDR3 length equals 15 residues. The germline gives CDR1 LGHDT, CDR2 YNNKEL (reference sequence). The CDR3 DNA sequence: TGTGCCAGCAGCCAAGTGGACAGGGCCTTCTACGAGCAGTACTTC. This translates into CASSQVDRAFYEQYF.

This rearrangement joins TRBV7-2 to TRBJ2-2, with TRBD1 as a possible D gene (6 bases). Germline lookup yields CDR1 SGHTA and CDR2 FQGNSA. Trimming took off 1 base at V and 5 bases at J, with 11 bases between the two ends. The length of the CDR3 is 15 residues. This CDR3 reads CASSLDSGATGELFF. The CDR3 DNA reads as TGTGCCAGCAGCTTAGATTCAGGGGCGACCGGGGAGCTGTTTTTT.

The chain uses TRBV28 and TRBJ2-4, with 9 bases matching TRBD1. The CDR3 has 17 residues. J was trimmed by 1 base and V by 4 bases; bases with no gene match: 8. In germline, CDR1 is MDHEN, CDR2 SYDVKM. The CDR3 region is CASSSHGTGWAKNIQYF. CDR3 coding DNA: TGTGCCAGCAGTTCGCATGGGACAGGGTGGGCCAAAAACATTCAGTACTTC. Filled out from reference TRBV28 and TRBJ2-4, the complete variable domain reads DVKVTQSSRYLVKRTGEKVFLECVQDMDHENMFWYRQDPGLGLRLIYFSYDVKMKEKGDIPEGYSVSREKKERFSLILESASTNQTSMYLCASSSHGTGWAKNIQYFGAGTRLSVL.

J is TRBJ2-5 and V is TRBV20-1, with D uncertain. The germline V and J ends were trimmed by 3 bases and 9 bases, with 11 bases remaining between them. Looked up from germline, CDR1 is DFQATT and CDR2 is SNEGSKA (reference sequence). CDR3 size: 11 residues. As DNA, the CDR3 is TGCAGTGCTAGGAAGTTTGAGGCCCAGTACTTC. This translates into CSARKFEAQYF.

This clone was detected only a few times. The chain employs TRBV24-1 and TRBJ1-4; D is possibly TRBD1 (5 bases). This CDR3 is built from 15 residues. In germline, CDR1 is KGHDR, CDR2 SFDVKD. With 2 bases removed from V and 8 bases from J, the gap between germline ends came to 14 bases. The CDR3 protein is CATSDSWGDGEKLFF. The CDR3 coding sequence is TGTGCCACCAGTGATTCGTGGGGGGATGGGGAAAAACTGTTTTTT.

This chain links TRBV30 with TRBJ1-1; D is unclear. CDR3 size: 13 residues. The germline V gene encodes CDR1 GTSNPN and CDR2 SVGIG (reference sequence). V lost 4 bases to trimming and J lost 4 bases, with 13 bases between them. The CDR3, as DNA: TGTGCCTGGACGACCGGGGTCTCCACTGAAGCTTTCTTT. Translated, it gives CAWTTGVSTEAFF.

The CDR3 protein is CASSLAWLAVWFF. CDR3 bases: TGCGCCAGCAGCTTGGCCTGGCTAGCGGTATGGTTCTTC. This sequence joins TRBV5-1 and TRBJ2-1; 7 bases agree with TRBD2. This CDR3 comprises 13 residues. Germline V CDR1 and CDR2: SGHRS, YFSETQ. Trimming took 0 bases from V and 15 from J; bases not matched to a gene: 9.

The chain has TRBV3-1 (or the pseudogene TRBV3-2) and TRBJ2-7, with 8 bases aligning to TRBD2. Germline CDR1 LGHDT, CDR2 YNNKEL (reference sequence). This CDR3 has 14 residues. With V trimmed by 2 bases and J by 5 bases, 5 bases remained unmatched. CDR3 region: CASSQIPGRDEQYF. The CDR3 nucleotides read TGTGCCAGCAGCCAAATTCCCGGGAGGGACGAGCAGTACTTC.

The chain uses TRBV3-1 (or the pseudogene TRBV3-2) and TRBJ1-1; TRBD1 matches at 8 bases. Germline V gives CDR1 LGHDT, CDR2 YNNKEL (reference sequence). The V gene end was trimmed by 4 bases and the J gene end by 4 bases; junction bases not matched to a gene: 5. The CDR3 sequence is 14 residues long. This CDR3 reads CASSRTGSSTEAFF. CDR3 bases: TGTGCCAGCAGCCGGACAGGGAGTAGCACTGAAGCTTTCTTT.

The CDR3 DNA sequence: TGTGCCAGCAGCCAAACAACAGTAAACTCCTACGAGCAGTACTTC. It specifies CASSQTTVNSYEQYF. The chain has TRBV11-3 and TRBJ2-7; D is unclear. Between the trimmed V and J ends, which lost 5 bases and 0 bases, there was a span of 14 bases. CDR3 length: 15 residues. CDR1 SGHNT and CDR2 YENEEA come from the germline V gene.

The CDR3 DNA reads as TGTGCCAGCGGCCGACAGGGGGAAGAGACCCAGTACTTC. Amino acid sequence: CASGRQGEETQYF. This sequence joins TRBV28 and TRBJ2-5, with 9 nucleotides matching TRBD1. Germline values: CDR1 MDHEN, CDR2 SYDVKM. The CDR3 extends over 13 amino acids. V gave up 8 bases and J gave up 3 bases; unmatched junction bases: 4. Using reference TRBV28 and TRBJ2-5 for the parts outside the CDR3, the full variable domain is DVKVTQSSRYLVKRTGEKVFLECVQDMDHENMFWYRQDPGLGLRLIYFSYDVKMKEKGDIPEGYSVSREKKERFSLILESASTNQTSMYLCASGRQGEETQYFGPGTRLLVL.

V usage is TRBV7-6 and J usage is TRBJ2-1; D might be TRBD1 (7 bases). The CDR3 is 16 residues long. Trimming pared 5 bases from V and 4 bases from J, leaving 18 bases between. CDR1 is SGHVS and CDR2 is FNYEAQ in the germline V gene. The DNA of the CDR3 is TGTGCCAGCAGCACTGCCGGCGGGACAGATTACAATGAGCAGTTCTTC. It specifies CASSTAGGTDYNEQFF.

This clone was seen once. The chain has TRBV7-3 and TRBJ2-1; no reliable D call. Germline V gene lookup returns CDR1 SGHTA and CDR2 FQGTGA. The CDR3 is 15 amino acids. V gave up 3 bases and J gave up 0 bases, with 9 bases separating them. The DNA of the CDR3 is TGTGCCAGCAGCTTCGACTTGAGCTCCTACAATGAGCAGTTCTTC. Its translation is CASSFDLSSYNEQFF. Together with reference TRBV7-3 and TRBJ2-1, the CDR3 gives the full variable domain: GAGVSQTPSNKVTEKGKYVELRCDPISGHTALYWYRQSLGQGPEFLIYFQGTGAADDSGLPNDRFFAVRPEGSVSTLKIQRTERGDSAVYLCASSFDLSSYNEQFFGPGTRLTVL.